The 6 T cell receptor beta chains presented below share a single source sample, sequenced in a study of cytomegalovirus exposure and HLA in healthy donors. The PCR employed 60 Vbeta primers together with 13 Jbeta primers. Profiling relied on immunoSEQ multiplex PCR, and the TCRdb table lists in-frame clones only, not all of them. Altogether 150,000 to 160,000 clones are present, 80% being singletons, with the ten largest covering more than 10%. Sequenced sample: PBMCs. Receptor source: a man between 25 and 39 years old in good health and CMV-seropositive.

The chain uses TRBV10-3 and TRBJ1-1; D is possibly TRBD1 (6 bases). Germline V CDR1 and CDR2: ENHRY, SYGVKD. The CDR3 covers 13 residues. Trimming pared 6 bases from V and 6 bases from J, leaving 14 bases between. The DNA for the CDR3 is TGTGCCATCAGGGACCCAGGGGTGGCTGAAGCTTTCTTT. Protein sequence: CAIRDPGVAEAFF.

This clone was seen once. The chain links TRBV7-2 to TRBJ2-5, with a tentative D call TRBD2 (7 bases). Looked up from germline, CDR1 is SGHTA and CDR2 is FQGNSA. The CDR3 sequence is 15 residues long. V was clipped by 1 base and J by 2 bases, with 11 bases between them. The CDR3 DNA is TGTGCCAGCAGCTTAGTTGGGAGGGGGCAAGAGACCCAGTACTTC. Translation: CASSLVGRGQETQYF. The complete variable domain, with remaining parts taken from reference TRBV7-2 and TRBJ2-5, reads GAGVSQSPSNKVTEKGKDVELRCDPISGHTALYWYRQSLGQGLEFLIYFQGNSAPDKSGLPSDRFSAERTGGSVSTLTIQRTQQEDSAVYLCASSLVGRGQETQYFGPGTRLLVL.

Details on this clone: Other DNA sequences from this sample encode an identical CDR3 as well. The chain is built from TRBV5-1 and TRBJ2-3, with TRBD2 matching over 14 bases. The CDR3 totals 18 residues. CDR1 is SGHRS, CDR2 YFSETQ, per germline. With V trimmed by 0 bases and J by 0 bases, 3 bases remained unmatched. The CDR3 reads CASSLGLAGGPSTDTQYF. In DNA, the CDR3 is TGCGCCAGCAGCTTGGGACTAGCGGGAGGGCCTAGCACAGATACGCAGTATTTT.

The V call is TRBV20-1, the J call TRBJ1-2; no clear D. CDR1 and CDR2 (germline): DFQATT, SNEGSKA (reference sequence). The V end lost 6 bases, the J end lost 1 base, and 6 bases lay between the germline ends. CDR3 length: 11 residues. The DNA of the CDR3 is TGCAGTGCGGTCAGTAACTATGGCTACACCTTC. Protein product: CSAVSNYGYTF.

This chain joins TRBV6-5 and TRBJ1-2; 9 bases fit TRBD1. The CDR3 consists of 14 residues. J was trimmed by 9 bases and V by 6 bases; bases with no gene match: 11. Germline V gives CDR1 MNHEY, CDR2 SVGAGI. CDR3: CASSLGGQGYRYTF. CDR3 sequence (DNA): TGTGCCAGCAGCCTCGGGGGACAGGGTTATCGCTACACCTTC.

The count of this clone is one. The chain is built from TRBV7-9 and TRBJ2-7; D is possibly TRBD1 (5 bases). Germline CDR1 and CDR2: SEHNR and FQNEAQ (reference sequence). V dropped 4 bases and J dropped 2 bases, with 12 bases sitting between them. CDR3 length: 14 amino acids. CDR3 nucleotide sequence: TGTGCCAGCAGCTATGCAGGGTTTCCCTACGAGCAGTACTTC. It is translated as CASSYAGFPYEQYF.